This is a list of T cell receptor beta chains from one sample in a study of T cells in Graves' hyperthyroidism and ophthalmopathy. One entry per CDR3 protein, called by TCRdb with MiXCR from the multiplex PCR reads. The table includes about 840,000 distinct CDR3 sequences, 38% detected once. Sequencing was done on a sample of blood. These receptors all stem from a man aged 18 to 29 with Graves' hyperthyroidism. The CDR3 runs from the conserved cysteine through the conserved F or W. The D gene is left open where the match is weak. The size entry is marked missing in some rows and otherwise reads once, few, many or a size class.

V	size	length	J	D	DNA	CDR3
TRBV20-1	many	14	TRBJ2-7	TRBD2	TGCAGTGCCCGGAGTCCTAGCGGGAACTACGAGCAGTACTTC	CSARSPSGNYEQYF
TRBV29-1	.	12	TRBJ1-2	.	TGCAGCGTTGGTCCGGGGAACTATGGCTACACCTTC	CSVGPGNYGYTF
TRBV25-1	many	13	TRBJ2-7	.	TGTGCCAGCAGTGGCGGTAGGGCGGGTGAGCAGTACTTC	CASSGGRAGEQYF
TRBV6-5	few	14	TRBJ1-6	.	TGTGCCAGCACGGAGGGGTTCTATAATTCACCCCTCCACTTT	CASTEGFYNSPLHF
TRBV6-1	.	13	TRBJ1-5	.	TGTGCCAGTAAGACATATAGCAATCAGCCCCAGCATTTT	CASKTYSNQPQHF
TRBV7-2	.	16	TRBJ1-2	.	TGTGCCAGCAGCTTAGCGTACCTAGCGGGAGCGGCGGGCTACACCTTC	CASSLAYLAGAAGYTF
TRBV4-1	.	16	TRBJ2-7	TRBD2	TGCGCCAGCAGCCAAGGATGGGAGGGTGAAGGCTACGAGCAGTACTTC	CASSQGWEGEGYEQYF
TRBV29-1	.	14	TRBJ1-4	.	TGCAGCGCCCTTAGGGGGGGAACTAATGAAAAACTGTTTTTT	CSALRGGTNEKLFF
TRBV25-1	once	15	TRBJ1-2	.	TGTGCCAGCAGTGAATATAATATAGACCGGAGGGGCTACACCTTC	CASSEYNIDRRGYTF
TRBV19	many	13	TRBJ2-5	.	TGTGCCAGTAGTATAGATTATGCGGAGACCCAGTACTTC	CASSIDYAETQYF
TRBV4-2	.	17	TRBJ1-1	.	TGTGCCAGCAGCCACCGGTTCCGGGGCGGGGAGGACACTGAAGCTTTCTTT	CASSHRFRGGEDTEAFF
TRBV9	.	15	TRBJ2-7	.	TGTGCCAGCAGCTTGAGGAGGGAACTCCTCTACGAGCAGTACTTC	CASSLRRELLYEQYF
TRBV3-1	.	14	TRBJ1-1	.	TGTGCCAGCAGCCATGGTACCCCGAACACTGAAGCTTTCTTT	CASSHGTPNTEAFF
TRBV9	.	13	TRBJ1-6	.	TGTGCCAGCAGCCAAGGAAGTGACACACCCCTCCACTTT	CASSQGSDTPLHF
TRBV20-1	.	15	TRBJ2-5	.	TGCAGTGCTAGTAGGTCGGGGTTTACCCAAGAGACCCAGTACTTC	CSASRSGFTQETQYF
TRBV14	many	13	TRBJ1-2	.	TGTGCCAGCAGCCAAGGGTTTCTCTATGGCTACACCTTC	CASSQGFLYGYTF
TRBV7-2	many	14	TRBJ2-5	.	TGTGCCAGCACGGCCGGCAGGGGAAGGGAGACCCAGTACTTC	CASTAGRGRETQYF
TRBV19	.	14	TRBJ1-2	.	TGTGCCAGTAGTACTCTGGACGGTAACTATGGCTACACCTTC	CASSTLDGNYGYTF
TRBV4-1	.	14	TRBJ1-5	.	TGCGCCAGCAGCCACAGGGACAGCAATCAGCCCCAGCATTTT	CASSHRDSNQPQHF
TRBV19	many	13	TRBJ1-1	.	TGTGCCAGTAGTACAGGGACGTGGACTGAAGCTTTCTTT	CASSTGTWTEAFF
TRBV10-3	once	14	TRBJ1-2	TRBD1	TGTGCCATCAGTGAGTCGGAGACAGGGTACTTCTACACCTTC	CAISESETGYFYTF
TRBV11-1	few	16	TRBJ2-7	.	TGTGCCAGCAGCTTAGCGGGGCTAGGAACCTCCTACGAGCAGTACTTC	CASSLAGLGTSYEQYF
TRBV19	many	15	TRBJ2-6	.	TGTGCCAGTAGCGAGGGGTCCTCTGGGGCCAACGTCCTGACTTTC	CASSEGSSGANVLTF
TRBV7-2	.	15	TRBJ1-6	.	TGTGCCAGCACGCCTCAGATGTTAGTTTCGTCACCCCTCCACTTT	CASTPQMLVSSPLHF
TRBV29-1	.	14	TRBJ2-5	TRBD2	TGTGCCTGGAGACTAGCGGGGATCCAAGAGACCCAGTACTTC	CAWRLAGIQETQYF